This T cell receptor beta chain was sequenced during a study of blood T cell repertoires in COVID-19. Study details: There were acute and convalescent COVID-19 samples, and they came from the United States, Italy and Spain. In each case, the material was cDNA or gDNA derived from T cells, B-cell-depleted T cells, or PBMCs.

Per the original methods: Counts of nucleated cells, estimated from reference gene primer amplification, were obtained. Clones were sequenced by immunoSEQ multiplex PCR, and TCRdb holds only the in-frame ones, with some missing. V, J and clone size are those of that table, while D and trimming were read from the DNA. This table has just over 300,000 clones, roughly 89% appearing once. Patients at the Seattle site were enrolled during active infection and followed longitudinally. Germline V lookup: CDR1 SGDLS, CDR2 YYNGEE. V was pared by 4 bases and J by 6 bases, with 10 bases of the junction left unmatched. The CDR3 runs to 15 residues.

The sample consisted of peripheral blood. The genes are TRBV9 and TRBJ1-5, with 7 bases that match TRBD1. The sequence derives from a woman in her 30s with COVID-19, enrolled during active disease. The CDR3: CASSPSSGGGQPQHF. The CDR3 DNA is TGTGCCAGCAGCCCATCTTCAGGGGGAGGTCAGCCCCAGCATTTT.